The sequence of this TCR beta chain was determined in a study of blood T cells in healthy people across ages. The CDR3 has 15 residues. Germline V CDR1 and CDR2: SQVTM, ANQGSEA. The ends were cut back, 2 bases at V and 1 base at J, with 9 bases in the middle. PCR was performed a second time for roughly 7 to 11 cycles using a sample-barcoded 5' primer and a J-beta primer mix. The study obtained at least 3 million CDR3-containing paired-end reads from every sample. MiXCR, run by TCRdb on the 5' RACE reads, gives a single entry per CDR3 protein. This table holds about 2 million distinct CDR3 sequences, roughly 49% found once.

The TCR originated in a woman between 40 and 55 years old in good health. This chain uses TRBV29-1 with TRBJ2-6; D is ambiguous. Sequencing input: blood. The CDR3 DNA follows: TGCAGCGTTGAATCGCGGCGATCTGGGGCCAACGTCCTGACTTTC. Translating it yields CSVESRRSGANVLTF. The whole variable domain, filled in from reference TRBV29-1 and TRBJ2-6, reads SAVISQKPSRDICQRGTSLTIQCQVDSQVTMMFWYRQQPGQSLTLIATANQGSEATYESGFVIDKFPISRPNLTFSTLTVSNMSPEDSSIYLCSVESRRSGANVLTFGAGSRLTVL.